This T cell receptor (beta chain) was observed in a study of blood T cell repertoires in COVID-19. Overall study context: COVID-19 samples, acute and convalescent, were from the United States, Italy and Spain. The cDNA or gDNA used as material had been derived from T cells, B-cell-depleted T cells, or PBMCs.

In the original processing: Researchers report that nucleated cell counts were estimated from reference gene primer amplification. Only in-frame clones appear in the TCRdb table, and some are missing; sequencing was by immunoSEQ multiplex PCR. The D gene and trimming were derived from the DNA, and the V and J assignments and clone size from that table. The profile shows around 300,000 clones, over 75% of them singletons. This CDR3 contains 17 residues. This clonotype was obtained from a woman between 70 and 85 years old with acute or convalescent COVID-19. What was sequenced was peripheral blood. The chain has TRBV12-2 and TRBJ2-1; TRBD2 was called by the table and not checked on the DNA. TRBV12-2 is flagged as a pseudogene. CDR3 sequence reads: CASRLAQTSGSYNEQFF. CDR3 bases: TGTGCAAGTCGCTTAGCGCAGACTAGCGGGTCATACAATGAGCAGTTCTTC.